This T cell receptor (beta chain) was documented in a study of blood T cell repertoires in COVID-19. Across the whole study: COVID-19 samples from acute and convalescent phases originated in the United States, Italy and Spain. Nucleic acid was either cDNA or gDNA, and it came from T cells, B-cell-depleted T cells, or PBMCs.

Original methodology: Amplification with reference gene primers provided the estimates of nucleated cell counts. TCRdb keeps only in-frame clones here, not all; method: immunoSEQ multiplex PCR. V and J calls and clone size are those listed in that table; D and trimming were worked out from the DNA. The table records about 240,000 clones, approximately 86% of them present only once. The CDR3 is 15 residues long. The germline gives CDR1 KGHDR, CDR2 SFDVKD. The ends were cut back, 1 base at V and 5 bases at J, with 11 bases in the middle. The V gene is TRBV24-1, the J gene TRBJ1-5; tentative D call: TRBD1 (6 bases). The sequencing sample was made of peripheral blood. The sequence was obtained from a woman in her seventies with active or convalescent COVID-19. The CDR3 sequence is CATSDFRGHDQPQHF. The CDR3 DNA reads TGTGCCACCAGTGATTTTAGGGGACACGATCAGCCCCAGCATTTT.